This T cell receptor beta chain was recovered during a study of blood T cell repertoires in COVID-19. As for the study in general: Acute and convalescent COVID-19 samples came from the United States, Italy and Spain. From T cells, B-cell-depleted T cells, or PBMCs came the material, which was cDNA or gDNA.

In the original workflow: Amplification from reference gene primers served as the basis for estimated nucleated cell counts. This table comes from immunoSEQ multiplex PCR, and its TCRdb copy is limited to in-frame clones, with some not included. That table gives V, J and clone size, and the DNA gave D and trimming. The sample contains roughly 150,000 clones, 85% to 90% of which appear only once. Germline CDR1 is LNHDA and CDR2 is SQIVND (reference sequence). The V and J ends lost 3 bases and 6 bases, in that order; junction bases with no gene match: 13. This CDR3 is built from 16 residues. The genes are TRBV19 and TRBJ2-7; 8 positions match TRBD1. The TCR comes from a middle-aged woman with acute or convalescent COVID-19. Sequenced input: peripheral blood. The CDR3 reads CASSMFSSGQGTEQYF. The DNA for the CDR3 is TGTGCCAGTAGTATGTTTTCGTCCGGACAGGGTACCGAGCAGTACTTC.